Sequencing of this T cell receptor (beta chain) was carried out in a study of cytomegalovirus exposure and HLA in healthy donors. Study as a whole: Researchers previously reported finding 100 million or so unique TCR beta sequences from roughly 180 million T cells. Points from the study as a whole: A later examination showed that TCR association rates differed by HLA locus, with DRB1 most and HLA-C fewest. The productive fraction for most TCR beta V segments was about 87% or about 30% in an earlier analysis.

All donors participated as healthy donors of bone marrow. PCR involved 60 Vbeta and 13 Jbeta primers. This table comes from immunoSEQ multiplex PCR, and its TCRdb copy is limited to in-frame clones, with some not included. This sample has over 70,000 clones, with roughly 73% found just once. Turning to this clone: What it binds is not known.

Trimming took 2 bases from V and 6 from J; bases not matched to a gene: 8. The CDR3 loop spans 15 amino acids. Germline V gene sequence: CDR1 SGDLS, CDR2 YYNGEE. The sample was PBMCs. The chain has TRBV9 and TRBJ1-1; TRBD1 agrees at 9 bases. The TCR originated in a male donor in good health and CMV-seropositive. CDR3 in DNA: TGTGCCAGCAGCGTCCGGGACAGGGATCGGGCTGAAGCTTTCTTT. Its translation: CASSVRDRDRAEAFF.